This record looks at one T cell receptor (beta chain) sequence and its context. TCRdb itself ran the RT-PCR reads through MiXCR, one entry per CDR3 protein. Of about a million distinct CDR3 sequences listed, roughly 18% are singletons. CDR3 size: 16 residues. V trimming: 3 bases; J trimming: 4 bases; junction bases outside the gene matches: 6. The germline V gene has CDR1 SGDLS and CDR2 YYNGEE. The data were taken from a study of patients and donors after allogeneic stem cell transplantation. The V gene is TRBV9, the J gene TRBJ2-1, with 11 bases aligning to TRBD2. This TCR derives from a human donor who was either an allogeneic HSCT recipient or a stem cell or donor lymphocyte infusion donor (not recorded which). It is not recorded whose cells these are; they may come from a transplant donor. Specimen: blood, either unsorted or a sorted T cell fraction (not recorded which). CDR3 loop: CASSEGGLAAYNEQFF. Here the CDR3 DNA reads TGTGCCAGCAGCGAGGGGGGACTAGCGGCTTACAATGAGCAGTTCTTC.